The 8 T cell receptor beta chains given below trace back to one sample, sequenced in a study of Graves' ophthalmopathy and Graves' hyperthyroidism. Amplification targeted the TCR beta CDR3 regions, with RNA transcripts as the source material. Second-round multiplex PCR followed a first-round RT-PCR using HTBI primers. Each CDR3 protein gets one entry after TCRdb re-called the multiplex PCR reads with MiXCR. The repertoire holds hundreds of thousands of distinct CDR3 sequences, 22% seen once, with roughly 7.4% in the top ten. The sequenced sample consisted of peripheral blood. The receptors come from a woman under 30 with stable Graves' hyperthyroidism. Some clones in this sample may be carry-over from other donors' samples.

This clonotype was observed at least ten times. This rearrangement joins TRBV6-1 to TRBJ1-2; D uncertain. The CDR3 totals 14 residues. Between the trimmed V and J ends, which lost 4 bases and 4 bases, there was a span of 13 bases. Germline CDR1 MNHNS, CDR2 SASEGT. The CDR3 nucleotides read TGTGCCAGCAGTGGCCAGGATAGAGGCTATGGCTACACCTTC. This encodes CASSGQDRGYGYTF.

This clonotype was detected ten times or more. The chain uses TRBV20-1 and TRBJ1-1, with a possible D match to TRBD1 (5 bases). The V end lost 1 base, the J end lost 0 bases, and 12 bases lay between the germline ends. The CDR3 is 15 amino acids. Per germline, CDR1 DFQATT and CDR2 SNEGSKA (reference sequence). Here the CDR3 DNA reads TGCAGTGCTAGAGCGGTTGGGGGACTGAACACTGAAGCTTTCTTT. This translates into CSARAVGGLNTEAFF.

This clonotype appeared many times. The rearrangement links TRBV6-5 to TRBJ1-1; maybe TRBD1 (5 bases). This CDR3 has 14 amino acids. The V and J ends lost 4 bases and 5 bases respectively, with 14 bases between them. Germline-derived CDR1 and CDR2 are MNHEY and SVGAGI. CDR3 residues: CASSSQGIRTEAFF. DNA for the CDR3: TGTGCCAGCAGTTCCCAGGGTATTAGGACTGAAGCTTTCTTT.

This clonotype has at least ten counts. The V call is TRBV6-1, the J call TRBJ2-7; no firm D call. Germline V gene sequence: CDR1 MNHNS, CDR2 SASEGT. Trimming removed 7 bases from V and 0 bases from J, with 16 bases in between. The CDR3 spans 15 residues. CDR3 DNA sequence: TGTGCCAGCACCAAAAACGGGTCCCCCTCCTACGAGCAGTACTTC. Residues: CASTKNGSPSYEQYF.

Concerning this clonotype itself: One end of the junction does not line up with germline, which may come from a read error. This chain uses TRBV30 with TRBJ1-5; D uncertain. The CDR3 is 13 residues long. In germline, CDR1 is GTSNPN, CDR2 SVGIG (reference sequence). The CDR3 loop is CAWSQFRNQPQHF. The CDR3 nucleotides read TGTGCCTGGAGTCAGTTCCGTAATCAGCCTCAGCATTTT. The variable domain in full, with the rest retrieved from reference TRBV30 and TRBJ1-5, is SQTIHQWPATLVQPVGSPLSLECTVEGTSNPNLYWYRQAAGRGLQLLFYSVGIGQISSEVPQNLSASRPQDRQFILSSKKLLLSDSGFYLCAWSQFRNQPQHFGDGTRLSIL.

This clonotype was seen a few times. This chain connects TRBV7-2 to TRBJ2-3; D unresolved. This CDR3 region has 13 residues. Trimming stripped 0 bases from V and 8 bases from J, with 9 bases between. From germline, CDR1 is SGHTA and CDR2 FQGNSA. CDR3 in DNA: TGTGCCAGCAGCTTAGCCCCCCTTGGTACGCAGTATTTT. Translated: CASSLAPLGTQYF.

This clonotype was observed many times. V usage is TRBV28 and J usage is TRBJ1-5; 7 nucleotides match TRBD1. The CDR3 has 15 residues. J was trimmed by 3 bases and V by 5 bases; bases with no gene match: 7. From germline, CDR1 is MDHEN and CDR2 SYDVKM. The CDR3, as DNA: TGTGCCAGCAGTCTAACAGGGGACCACAATCAGCCCCAGCATTTT. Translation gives CASSLTGDHNQPQHF. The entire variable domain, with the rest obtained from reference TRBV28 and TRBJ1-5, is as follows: DVKVTQSSRYLVKRTGEKVFLECVQDMDHENMFWYRQDPGLGLRLIYFSYDVKMKEKGDIPEGYSVSREKKERFSLILESASTNQTSMYLCASSLTGDHNQPQHFGDGTRLSIL.

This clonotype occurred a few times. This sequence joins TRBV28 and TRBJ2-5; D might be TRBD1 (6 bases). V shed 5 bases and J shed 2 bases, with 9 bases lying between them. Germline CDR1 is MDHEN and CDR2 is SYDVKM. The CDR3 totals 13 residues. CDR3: CASSTGNQETQYF. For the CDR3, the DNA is TGTGCCAGCAGTACAGGGAATCAAGAGACCCAGTACTTC.